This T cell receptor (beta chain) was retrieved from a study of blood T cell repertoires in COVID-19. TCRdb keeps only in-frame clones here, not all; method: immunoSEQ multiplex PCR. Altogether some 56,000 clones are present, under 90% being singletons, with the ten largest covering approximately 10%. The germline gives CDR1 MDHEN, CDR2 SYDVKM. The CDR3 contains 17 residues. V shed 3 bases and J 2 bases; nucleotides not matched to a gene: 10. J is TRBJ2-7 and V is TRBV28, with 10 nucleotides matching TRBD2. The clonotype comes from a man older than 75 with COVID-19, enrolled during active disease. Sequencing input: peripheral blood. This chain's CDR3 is CASSFGTTSGDPYEQYF. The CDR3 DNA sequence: TGTGCCAGCAGTTTTGGCACCACTAGCGGGGACCCCTACGAGCAGTACTTC.